This TCR beta chain is drawn from a study of blood T cell repertoires in COVID-19. The overall study: Sources were T cells, B-cell-depleted T cells, or PBMCs; the material itself was cDNA or gDNA.

As for this clone: An end of the junction differs from the germline gene, which may be a read error.

Per the authors' pipeline: Amplification with reference gene primers provided the estimates of nucleated cell counts. Produced via immunoSEQ multiplex PCR; TCRdb's table is partial and in-frame only. V, J and clone size are taken as reported in that table, and D and trimming were inferred from the DNA itself. Of roughly 200,000 clones in the sample, just under 80% were seen once. The germline CDR1 and CDR2 sequences are SGHNT and YYREEE (reference sequence). CDR3 length: 15 amino acids. V gene TRBV5-4 combines with J gene TRBJ2-1; maybe TRBD1 (6 bases). The specimen was peripheral blood. The TCR comes from a woman of 80 years or more with active or convalescent COVID-19. In nucleotides, the CDR3 is TGTGCCAGCAGCTTTCTACAGGGCTCCGACAATGAGCAGTTCTTC. This gives the protein CASSFLQGSDNEQFF.